The 21 T cell receptor beta chains given below trace back to one sample, sequenced in a study of regulatory T cells in long-lasting Graves disease. Time point defined: newly diagnosed GD, antithyroid drugs for less than 3 months. Making the TCR library involved RNA that had been extracted from PBMCs. Assembly of TCR beta libraries relied on iRepertoire HTBI primers together with Arm-PCR of CDR3 regions. TCRdb recomputed calls from the multiplex PCR reads with MiXCR, one row per CDR3 protein. The table has 540,000 or so distinct CDR3 sequences, about 13% seen once. This sample was also put to use in a study of T cells in Graves' hyperthyroidism and ophthalmopathy.

Here the sequenced sample was peripheral blood mononuclear cells (PBMCs), taken at new diagnosis, from a patient treated with antithyroid drugs. The source of these receptors is a man younger than 45 with Graves disease.

The table lists this clonotype with many counts. CDR3 protein: CATSDPGTGTDTQYF. CDR3 bases: TGTGCCACCAGTGACCCCGGGACAGGCACAGATACGCAGTATTTT. J is TRBJ2-3 and V is TRBV24-1, with 7 bases that match TRBD1. Germline V lookup: CDR1 KGHDR, CDR2 SFDVKD. The V gene end was trimmed by 4 bases and the J gene end by 1 base; junction bases not matched to a gene: 4. The CDR3 consists of 15 residues.

This clonotype appeared a few times. The genes are TRBV7-9 and TRBJ2-1, with 9 bases lining up with TRBD1. CDR3 size: 14 residues. Unmatched junction bases numbered 5, after V lost 7 bases and J lost 4 bases. Germline V gene data show CDR1 as SEHNR and CDR2 as FQNEAQ (reference sequence). CDR3 DNA sequence: TGTGCCAGCAACTCCGGGACAGGGTACAATGAGCAGTTCTTC. This codes for CASNSGTGYNEQFF.

This clonotype was counted at least ten times. The V gene is TRBV6-1, the J gene TRBJ2-7; a possible D gene is TRBD2 (6 bases). The CDR3 length is 14 residues. Germline lookup yields CDR1 MNHNS and CDR2 SASEGT. Trimming removed 7 bases at V and 3 bases at J, with 16 bases between. For the CDR3, the DNA is TGTGCCAGCAAACGGCCGGGGGAGAGCTACGAGCAGTACTTC. This translates into CASKRPGESYEQYF.

This clonotype has a count of ten or more. This chain uses TRBV12-3 or TRBV12-4 with TRBJ1-1; TRBD1 is a possible D gene (6 bases). The CDR3 length is 14 residues. Trimming removed 3 bases from V and 4 bases from J, with 12 bases in between. This CDR3 reads CASSFPGEGTEAFF. The CDR3 nucleotides read TGTGCCAGCAGTTTTCCAGGGGAAGGCACTGAAGCTTTCTTT.

As for this clonotype: The junction shows a germline mismatch at one end, possibly a read error. This chain joins TRBV7-9 and TRBJ2-1; 9 bases match TRBD2. Germline V gene data show CDR1 as SEHNR and CDR2 as FQNEAQ (reference sequence). CDR3 length: 15 residues. In nucleotides, the CDR3 is TGTGCCAGCAGCCTAGCGGGAAGGGCCAATAATGAGCAGTTCTTC. This gives the protein CASSLAGRANNEQFF.

This clonotype was recorded many times. This rearrangement joins TRBV7-3 to TRBJ2-1; TRBD2 is a possible D gene (6 bases). Germline values: CDR1 SGHTA, CDR2 FQGTGA. This CDR3 contains 16 residues. Trimming removed 2 bases at V and 0 bases at J, with 11 bases between. The CDR3 bases are TGTGCCAGCAGCTTAGACGGGAGCAGCTCCTACAATGAGCAGTTCTTC. It yields the protein CASSLDGSSSYNEQFF.

There are many counts of this clonotype. One end of the junction does not line up with germline, which may come from a read error. The rearrangement uses TRBV5-1 and TRBJ2-3; TRBD2 is a possible D gene (5 bases). Germline V lookup: CDR1 SGHRS, CDR2 YFSETQ. CDR3 length: 14 amino acids. CDR3 loop: CASSLVPREDTQYF. CDR3 DNA: TGTGCCAGCAGCTTAGTGCCCCGGGAAGATACGCAGTATTTT. Looking up the rest from reference TRBV5-1 and TRBJ2-3 gives the full variable domain: KAGVTQTPRYLIKTRGQQVTLSCSPISGHRSVSWYQQTPGQGLQFLFEYFSETQRNKGNFPGRFSGRQFSNSRSEMNVSTLELGDSALYLCASSLVPREDTQYFGPGTRLTVL.

This clonotype was observed at least ten times. The rearrangement joins TRBV2 to TRBJ1-2, with 7 bases identical to TRBD1. J gave up 4 bases and V 7 bases, and 9 bases lay outside the gene matches. Germline V CDR1 and CDR2: SNHLY, FYNNEI. This CDR3 spans 14 amino acids. The DNA of the CDR3 is TGTGCCAGCATCAGGGAAGGGGGCGGCTATGGCTACACCTTC. Translated: CASIREGGGYGYTF.

Worth noting for this clonotype: A much larger clonotype is one base distant, so this may be a read error. The chain employs TRBV29-1 and TRBJ1-2; TRBD1 is a possible D gene (5 bases). CDR3 length: 14 amino acids. CDR1 and CDR2 (germline): SQVTM, ANQGSEA. Trimming pared 3 bases from V and 1 base from J, leaving 12 bases between. The CDR3 region is CSVEIEGHNYGYTF. The CDR3 DNA follows: TGCAGCGTTGAGATCGAGGGGCATAACTATGGCTACACCTTC.

This clonotype was found many times. Relative to the germline gene, one junction end is altered; a read error may explain this. The chain joins TRBV5-1 to TRBJ2-3; unclear D gene. This CDR3 has 13 residues. In germline, CDR1 is SGHRS, CDR2 YFSETQ. As DNA, the CDR3 is TGTGCCAGCAGCTTGGAATCCACAGATACGCAGTATTTT. Protein: CASSLESTDTQYF.

This clonotype was observed many times. The chain combines TRBV27 with TRBJ2-1; TRBD2 is a possible D gene (6 bases). The CDR3 loop spans 16 amino acids. V was clipped by 5 bases and J by 2 bases, with 16 bases between them. Germline lookup yields CDR1 MNHEY and CDR2 SMNVEV (reference sequence). CDR3 loop: CASSRLAAPAYNEQFF. The CDR3 DNA reads as TGTGCCAGCAGTCGATTAGCGGCCCCAGCCTACAATGAGCAGTTCTTC.

The chain uses TRBV7-3 and TRBJ1-2; 7 bases align to TRBD1. The CDR3 covers 14 residues. CDR1 SGHTA and CDR2 FQGTGA come from the germline V gene. V was clipped by 2 bases and J by 11 bases; unmatched bases: 11. Here the CDR3 reads CASSLYGQEGGYTF. The DNA of the CDR3 is TGTGCCAGCAGCTTATACGGACAGGAGGGAGGTTACACCTTC.

This clonotype showed up just a few times. The chain uses TRBV20-1 and TRBJ2-1, with a possible D match to TRBD2 (5 bases). V was trimmed by 0 bases and J by 4 bases, leaving 13 bases between them. The CDR3 loop spans 15 amino acids. Germline-derived CDR1 and CDR2 are DFQATT and SNEGSKA (reference sequence). The CDR3: CSARDPFTGYNEQFF. CDR3 sequence (DNA): TGCAGTGCTAGAGATCCTTTCACGGGATACAATGAGCAGTTCTTC.

This clonotype was recorded at least ten times. The DNA for the CDR3 is TGTGCCACCAGCAGGAGGGGACAGGGGAACACCGGGGAGCTGTTTTTT. This translates into CATSRRGQGNTGELFF. The chain has TRBV15 and TRBJ2-2, with 9 nucleotides matching TRBD1. The V gene end was trimmed by 3 bases and the J gene end by 1 base; junction bases not matched to a gene: 3. The CDR3 is made up of 16 amino acids. Germline V CDR1 and CDR2: LNHNV, YYDKDF (reference sequence).

This clonotype was observed a few times. This chain links TRBV5-1 with TRBJ2-5; either TRBD1 or TRBD2 may supply D (5 bases each). Germline assignment: CDR1 SGHRS and CDR2 YFSETQ. This CDR3 comprises 16 residues. V lost 0 bases to trimming and J lost 9 bases, with 21 bases between them. This CDR3 is CASSLASPTSLGAQYF. Here the CDR3 DNA reads TGCGCCAGCAGCTTGGCTAGTCCAACCTCGCTGGGGGCCCAGTACTTC. The complete variable domain, with remaining parts taken from reference TRBV5-1 and TRBJ2-5, reads KAGVTQTPRYLIKTRGQQVTLSCSPISGHRSVSWYQQTPGQGLQFLFEYFSETQRNKGNFPGRFSGRQFSNSRSEMNVSTLELGDSALYLCASSLASPTSLGAQYFGPGTRLLVL.

Turning to this clonotype: One end of the junction does not line up with germline, which may come from a read error. The genes are TRBV7-2 and TRBJ2-7; 8 bases agree with TRBD2. The CDR3 loop spans 11 amino acids. The germline CDR1 and CDR2 sequences are SGHTA and FQGNSA. CDR3 region: CASSSFGLAHF. The CDR3 DNA is TGTGCCAGCAGCTCTTTCGGACTAGCCCACTTC. Combining the CDR3 with reference TRBV7-2 and TRBJ2-7 gives the whole variable domain GAGVSQSPSNKVTEKGKDVELRCDPISGHTALYWYRQSLGQGLEFLIYFQGNSAPDKSGLPSDRFSAERTGGSVSTLTIQRTQQEDSAVYLCASSSFGLAHFGPGTRLTVT.

This clonotype was recorded a few times. This rearrangement joins TRBV28 to TRBJ2-5; 8 bases are shared with TRBD2. Germline V gives CDR1 MDHEN, CDR2 SYDVKM. This CDR3 comprises 16 residues. Trimming took 4 bases from V and 1 from J; bases not matched to a gene: 8. The chain's CDR3 is CASSSRLAQTQETQYF. Here the CDR3 DNA reads TGTGCCAGCAGTTCCAGACTAGCGCAAACCCAAGAGACCCAGTACTTC.

This clonotype has a count of ten or more. V is TRBV7-9 and J is TRBJ2-5; no definite D call. Germline V CDR1 and CDR2: SEHNR, FQNEAQ (reference sequence). This CDR3 contains 14 residues. The V end was cut by 5 bases, the J end by 3 bases, with 13 bases between. This CDR3 reads CASSQSGPKETQYF. Here the CDR3 DNA reads TGTGCCAGCAGCCAGTCTGGACCCAAAGAGACCCAGTACTTC. Full variable domain (rest looked up from reference TRBV7-9 and TRBJ2-5): DTGVSQNPRHKITKRGQNVTFRCDPISEHNRLYWYRQTLGQGPEFLTYFQNEAQLEKSRLLSDRFSAERPKGSFSTLEIQRTEQGDSAMYLCASSQSGPKETQYFGPGTRLLVL.

To note about this clonotype: A far larger clone is only one base removed, so a read error is likely. V is TRBV6-1 and J is TRBJ2-1; the D call may be TRBD1 or TRBD2 (8 bases each). The V end was cut by 6 bases, the J end by 10 bases, with 19 bases between. CDR3 size: 14 residues. Per germline, CDR1 MNHNS and CDR2 SASEGT. CDR3 protein: CASRREGQDYEQFF. CDR3 nucleotides: TGTGCCAGCAGACGGGAGGGACAGGACTACGAGCAGTTCTTC.

In this sample, this clonotype turned up a few times. This sequence joins TRBV3-1 and TRBJ1-4; TRBD1 agrees at 9 bases. J gave up 2 bases and V 5 bases, and 0 bases lay outside the gene matches. CDR3 length equals 14 residues. Germline CDR1 LGHDT, CDR2 YNNKEL (reference sequence). This CDR3 is CASSDRGTNEKLFF. The CDR3 coding sequence is TGTGCCAGCAGCGACAGGGGGACTAATGAAAAACTGTTTTTT.

This sequence joins TRBV20-1 and TRBJ2-5, with 7 bases that match TRBD2. Germline CDR1 DFQATT, CDR2 SNEGSKA (reference sequence). The CDR3 contains 13 residues. The ends lost 1 base at V and 3 bases at J; junction bases unmatched: 2. CDR3 sequence: CSARGAGEETQYF. For the CDR3, the DNA is TGCAGTGCTAGAGGGGCGGGAGAAGAGACCCAGTACTTC.